This T cell receptor beta chain was captured by sequencing in a study of control samples from healthy donors and cancer patients. V was trimmed by 2 bases and J by 6 bases, leaving 14 bases between them. The length of the CDR3 is 15 residues. CDR1 and CDR2 (germline): SGHNT, YYREEE (reference sequence). Repertoires were generated with immunoSEQ multiplex PCR, while TCRdb's copy carries only in-frame clones and drops some. The sample has about 84,000 clones, around 83% seen once. The sequenced material came from PBMCs. The rearrangement joins TRBV5-4 to TRBJ2-2, with D perhaps TRBD1 or TRBD2 (6 bases each). The receptor's source is a man in his sixties with head and neck cancer. CDR3 residues: CASSFARGLAGELFF. In nucleotides, the CDR3 is TGTGCCAGCAGCTTTGCCAGGGGACTTGCCGGGGAGCTGTTTTTT.